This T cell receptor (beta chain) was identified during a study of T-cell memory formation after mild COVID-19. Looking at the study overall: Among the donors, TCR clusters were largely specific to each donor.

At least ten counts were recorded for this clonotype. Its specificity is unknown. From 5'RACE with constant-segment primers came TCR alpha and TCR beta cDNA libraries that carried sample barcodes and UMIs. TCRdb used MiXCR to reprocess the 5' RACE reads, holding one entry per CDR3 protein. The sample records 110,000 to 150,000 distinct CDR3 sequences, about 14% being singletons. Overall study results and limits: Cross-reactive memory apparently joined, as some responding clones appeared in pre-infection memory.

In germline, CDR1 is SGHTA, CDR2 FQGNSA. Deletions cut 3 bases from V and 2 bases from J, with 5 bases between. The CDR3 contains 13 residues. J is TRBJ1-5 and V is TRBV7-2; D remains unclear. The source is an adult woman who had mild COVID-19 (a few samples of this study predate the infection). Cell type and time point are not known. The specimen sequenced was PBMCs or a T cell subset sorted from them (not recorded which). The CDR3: CASSLRGNQPQHF. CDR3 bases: TGTGCCAGCAGCTTGAGGGGCAATCAGCCCCAGCATTTT. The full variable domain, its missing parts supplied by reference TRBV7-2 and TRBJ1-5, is GAGVSQSPSNKVTEKGKDVELRCDPISGHTALYWYRQSLGQGLEFLIYFQGNSAPDKSGLPSDRFSAERTGGSVSTLTIQRTQQEDSAVYLCASSLRGNQPQHFGDGTRLSIL.